What follows describes a single T cell receptor (beta chain). What it recognizes is unknown. These data are taken from a study of cytomegalovirus exposure and HLA in healthy donors. Findings and limits, study-wide: Association of about 17,000 TCR beta sequences with HLA alleles was found at 0.05 false discovery rate in a later analysis.

With 60 Vbeta and 13 Jbeta primers, the PCR was carried out. Only in-frame clones appear in the TCRdb table, and some are missing; sequencing was by immunoSEQ multiplex PCR. This table holds approximately 40,000 clones, around three fifths found once. This CDR3 is 15 amino acids long. V shed 3 bases and J 5 bases; nucleotides not matched to a gene: 7. Germline-derived CDR1 and CDR2 are KGHSH and LQKENI. The specimen sequenced was PBMCs. The TCR sequence derives from a middle-aged man in good health and CMV-seropositive. V gene TRBV18 combines with J gene TRBJ2-7; 10 bases align to TRBD1. In DNA, the CDR3 is TGTGCCAGCTCACCTAACCGGGACAGGGGCCACGAGCAGTACTTC. Residues: CASSPNRDRGHEQYF.